This T cell receptor beta chain is from a study of T cell responses to AZD1222 COVID-19 vaccine. Study-level points and caveats: Following two doses of AZD1222, Spike-specific TCR breadth and depth rose.

V gave up 3 bases and J gave up 0 bases, with 9 bases separating them. The germline V gene encodes CDR1 LNHDA and CDR2 SQIVND (reference sequence). The CDR3 is made up of 14 amino acids. On this clone: As yet, its antigen is unknown.

The repertoire was sequenced with immunoSEQ multiplex PCR; TCRdb's copy has only in-frame clones and lacks some. Seen here are almost 70,000 clones, about four fifths observed once, and the top ten hold about 14%. This TCR came from an adult who received the AZD1222 COVID-19 vaccine. This sequence joins TRBV19 and TRBJ2-7; possible D gene TRBD2, 7 bases. The source material was peripheral blood, sampled 28 days after the second AZD1222 dose. The CDR3: CASSIGGLSYEQYF. DNA of the CDR3: TGTGCCAGTAGTATCGGGGGGCTCTCCTACGAGCAGTACTTC.